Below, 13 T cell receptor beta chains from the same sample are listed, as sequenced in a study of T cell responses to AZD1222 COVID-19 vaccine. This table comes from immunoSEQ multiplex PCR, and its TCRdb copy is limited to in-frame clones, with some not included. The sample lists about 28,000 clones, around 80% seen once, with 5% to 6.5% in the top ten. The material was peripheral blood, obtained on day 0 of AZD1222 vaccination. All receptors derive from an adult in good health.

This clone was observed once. Here the CDR3 DNA reads TGTGCCACCCGAGAAGTAACCTATGGCTACACCTTC. Its protein product is CATREVTYGYTF. The genes are TRBV19 and TRBJ1-2; unclear D gene. Trimming removed 10 bases from V and 4 bases from J, with 13 bases in between. The CDR3 covers 12 residues. From germline, CDR1 is LNHDA and CDR2 SQIVND (reference sequence).

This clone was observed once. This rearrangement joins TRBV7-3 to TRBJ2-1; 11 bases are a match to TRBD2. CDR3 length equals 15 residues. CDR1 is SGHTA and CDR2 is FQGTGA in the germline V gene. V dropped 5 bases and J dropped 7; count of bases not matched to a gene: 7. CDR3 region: CASSPGLAERNEQFF. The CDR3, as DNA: TGTGCCAGCAGCCCGGGACTAGCGGAAAGGAATGAGCAGTTCTTC.

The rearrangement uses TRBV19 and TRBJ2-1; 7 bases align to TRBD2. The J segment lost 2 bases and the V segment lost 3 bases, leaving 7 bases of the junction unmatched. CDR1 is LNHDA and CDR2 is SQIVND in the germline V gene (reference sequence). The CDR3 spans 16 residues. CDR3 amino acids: CASSMLGGRAYNEQFF. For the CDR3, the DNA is TGTGCCAGTAGTATGCTAGGTGGGAGGGCCTACAATGAGCAGTTCTTC. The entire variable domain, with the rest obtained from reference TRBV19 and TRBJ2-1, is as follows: DGGITQSPKYLFRKEGQNVTLSCEQNLNHDAMYWYRQDPGQGLRLIYYSQIVNDFQKGDIAEGYSVSREKKESFPLTVTSAQKNPTAFYLCASSMLGGRAYNEQFFGPGTRLTVL.

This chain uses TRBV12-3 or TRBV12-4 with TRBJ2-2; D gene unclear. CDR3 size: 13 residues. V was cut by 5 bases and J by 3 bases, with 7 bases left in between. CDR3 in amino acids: CASSPLYTGELFF. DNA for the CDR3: TGTGCCAGCAGTCCCCTTTACACCGGGGAGCTGTTTTTT.

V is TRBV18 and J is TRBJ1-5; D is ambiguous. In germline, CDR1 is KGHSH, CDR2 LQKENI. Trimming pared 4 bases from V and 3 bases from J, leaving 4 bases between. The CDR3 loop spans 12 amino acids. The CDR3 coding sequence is TGTGCCAGCTCACTCTCCAATCAGCCCCAGCATTTT. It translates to CASSLSNQPQHF.

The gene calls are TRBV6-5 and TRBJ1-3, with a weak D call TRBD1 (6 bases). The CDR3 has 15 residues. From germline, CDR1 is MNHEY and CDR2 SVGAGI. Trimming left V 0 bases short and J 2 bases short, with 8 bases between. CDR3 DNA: TGTGCCAGCAGTTACTCCACAGGGCCTGGAAACACCATATATTTT. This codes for CASSYSTGPGNTIYF.

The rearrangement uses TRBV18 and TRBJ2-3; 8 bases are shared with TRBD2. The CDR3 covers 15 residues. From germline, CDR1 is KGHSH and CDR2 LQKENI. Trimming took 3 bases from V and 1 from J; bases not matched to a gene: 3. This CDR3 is CASSPFSGGTDTQYF. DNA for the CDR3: TGTGCCAGCTCACCCTTTAGCGGGGGCACAGATACGCAGTATTTT.

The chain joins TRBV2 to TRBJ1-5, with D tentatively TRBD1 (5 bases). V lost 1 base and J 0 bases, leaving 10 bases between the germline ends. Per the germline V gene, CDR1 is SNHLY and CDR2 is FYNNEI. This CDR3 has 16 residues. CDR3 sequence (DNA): TGTGCCAGCAGTGAAGAGGGGCAGTATAGCAATCAGCCCCAGCATTTT. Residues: CASSEEGQYSNQPQHF.

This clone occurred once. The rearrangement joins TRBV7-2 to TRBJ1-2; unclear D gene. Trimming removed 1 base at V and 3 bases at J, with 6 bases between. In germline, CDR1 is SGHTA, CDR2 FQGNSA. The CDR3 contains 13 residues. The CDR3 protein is CASSLEGYYGYTF. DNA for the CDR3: TGTGCCAGCAGCTTAGAGGGTTACTATGGCTACACCTTC. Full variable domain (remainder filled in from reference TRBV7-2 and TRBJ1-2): GAGVSQSPSNKVTEKGKDVELRCDPISGHTALYWYRQSLGQGLEFLIYFQGNSAPDKSGLPSDRFSAERTGGSVSTLTIQRTQQEDSAVYLCASSLEGYYGYTFGSGTRLTVV.

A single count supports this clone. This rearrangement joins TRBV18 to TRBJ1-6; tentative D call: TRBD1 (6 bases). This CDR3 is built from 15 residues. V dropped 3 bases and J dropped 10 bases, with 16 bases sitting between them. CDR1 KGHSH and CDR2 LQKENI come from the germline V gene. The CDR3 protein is CASSPLESGESPLHF. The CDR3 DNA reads TGTGCCAGCTCACCCCTTGAATCAGGGGAATCACCCCTCCACTTT.

For the CDR3, the DNA is TGCGCCAGCAGCCTCGGGGACAGGGAAAAGGATGGCTACACCTTC. This gives the protein CASSLGDREKDGYTF. The chain is built from TRBV5-1 and TRBJ1-2, with 9 bases identical to TRBD1. CDR1 and CDR2 from the germline V gene are SGHRS and YFSETQ. J was trimmed by 6 bases and V by 4 bases; bases with no gene match: 10. The CDR3 is made up of 15 amino acids.

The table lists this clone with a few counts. Written as DNA, the CDR3 is TGTGCCAGCAGCCGGGGTCAGGGGGTCTATGGCTACACCTTC. Protein: CASSRGQGVYGYTF. V gene TRBV5-4 combines with J gene TRBJ1-2; TRBD1 aligns across 7 bases. This CDR3 is 14 amino acids long. The ends lost 4 bases at V and 4 bases at J; junction bases unmatched: 7. Looked up from germline, CDR1 is SGHNT and CDR2 is YYREEE (reference sequence).

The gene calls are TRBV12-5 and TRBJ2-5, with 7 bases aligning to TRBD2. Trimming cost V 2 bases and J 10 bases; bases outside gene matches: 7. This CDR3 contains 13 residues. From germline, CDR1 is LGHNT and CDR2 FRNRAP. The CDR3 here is CASGLPSGGFQYF. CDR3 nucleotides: TGTGCTAGTGGTTTGCCATCGGGGGGTTTCCAGTACTTC.